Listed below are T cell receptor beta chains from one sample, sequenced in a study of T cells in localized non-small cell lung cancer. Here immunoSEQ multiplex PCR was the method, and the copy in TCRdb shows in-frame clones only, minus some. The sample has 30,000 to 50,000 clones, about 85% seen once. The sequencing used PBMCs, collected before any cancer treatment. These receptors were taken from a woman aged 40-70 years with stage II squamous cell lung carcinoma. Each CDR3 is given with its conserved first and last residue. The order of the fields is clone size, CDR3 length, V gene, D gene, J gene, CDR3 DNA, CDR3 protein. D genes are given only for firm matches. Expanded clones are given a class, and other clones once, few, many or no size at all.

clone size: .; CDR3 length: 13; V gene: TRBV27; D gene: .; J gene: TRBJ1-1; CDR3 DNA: TGTGCCAGCAGTTTATCTTCAACTTCTGAAGCTTTCTTT; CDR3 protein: CASSLSSTSEAFF
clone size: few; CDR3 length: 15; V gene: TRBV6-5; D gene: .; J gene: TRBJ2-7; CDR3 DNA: TGTGCCAGCAGATCCGGGTCCCAGGGGACCTACGAGCAGTACTTC; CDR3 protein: CASRSGSQGTYEQYF
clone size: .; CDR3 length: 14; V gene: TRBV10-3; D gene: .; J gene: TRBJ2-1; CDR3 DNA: TGTGCCATCAGTGAGCGCGGGATGAACAATGAGCAGTTCTTC; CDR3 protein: CAISERGMNNEQFF
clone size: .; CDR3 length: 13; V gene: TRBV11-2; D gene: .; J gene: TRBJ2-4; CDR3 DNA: TGTGCCAGCAGCCAGGGGTCCAAAAACATTCAGTACTTC; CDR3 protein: CASSQGSKNIQYF
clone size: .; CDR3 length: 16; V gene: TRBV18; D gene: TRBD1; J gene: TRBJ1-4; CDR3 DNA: TGTGCCAGCTCACCAACGGAAACAGGGGGCCTTGGAAAACTGTTTTTT; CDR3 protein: CASSPTETGGLGKLFF
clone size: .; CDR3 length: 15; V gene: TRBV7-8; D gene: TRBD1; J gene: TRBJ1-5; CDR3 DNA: TGTGCCAGCAGCTCAGGGGGACAGGGTGGTCAGCCCCAGCATTTT; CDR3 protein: CASSSGGQGGQPQHF
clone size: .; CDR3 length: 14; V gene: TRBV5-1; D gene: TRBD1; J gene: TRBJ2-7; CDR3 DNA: TGCGCCAGCAGCCCGGGACAGCTCCTAGGGGTGCAGTACTTC; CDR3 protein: CASSPGQLLGVQYF
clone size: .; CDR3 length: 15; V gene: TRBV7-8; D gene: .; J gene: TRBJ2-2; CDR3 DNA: TGTGCCAGCAGCCGAGAAGGTCGGCGCACCGGGGAGCTGTTTTTT; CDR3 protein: CASSREGRRTGELFF
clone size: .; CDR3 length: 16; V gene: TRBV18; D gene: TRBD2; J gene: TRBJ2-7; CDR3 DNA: TGTGCCAGCTCACCGGGGACTAGCGGGAGAGCCTACGAGCAGTACTTC; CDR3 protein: CASSPGTSGRAYEQYF
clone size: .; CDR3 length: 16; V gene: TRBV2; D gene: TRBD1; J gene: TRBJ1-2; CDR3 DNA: TGTGCCAGCAGTGATGGGACAGCCGCAAAAGCCTATGGCTACACCTTC; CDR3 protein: CASSDGTAAKAYGYTF
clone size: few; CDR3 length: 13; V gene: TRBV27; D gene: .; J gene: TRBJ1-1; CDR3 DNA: TGTGCCAGCAGTTTATCGATGGGCACTGAAGCTTTCTTT; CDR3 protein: CASSLSMGTEAFF
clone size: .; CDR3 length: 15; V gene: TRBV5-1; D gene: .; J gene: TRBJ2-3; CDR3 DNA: TGCGCCAGCAGCCTCCAGGACCCTAGCACAGATACGCAGTATTTT; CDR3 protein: CASSLQDPSTDTQYF
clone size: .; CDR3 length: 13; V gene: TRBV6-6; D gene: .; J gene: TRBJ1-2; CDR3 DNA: TGTGCCAGCAGTTACTCAGGGAAGGAAGGCTACACCTTC; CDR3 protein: CASSYSGKEGYTF
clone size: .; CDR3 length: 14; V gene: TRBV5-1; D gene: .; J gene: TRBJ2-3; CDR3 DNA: TGCGCCAGCAGCAAGGGCAGGGAAGCAGATACGCAGTATTTT; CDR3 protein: CASSKGREADTQYF
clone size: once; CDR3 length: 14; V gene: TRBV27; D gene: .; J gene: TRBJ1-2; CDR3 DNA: TGTGCCAGCAGTCCTCGGGGCCTAGGCTATGGCTACACCTTC; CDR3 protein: CASSPRGLGYGYTF
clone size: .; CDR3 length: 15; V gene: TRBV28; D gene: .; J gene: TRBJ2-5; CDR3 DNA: TGTGCCAGCATCTCCATGGGGGCGAGCGGGGTGACCCAGTACTTC; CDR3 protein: CASISMGASGVTQYF
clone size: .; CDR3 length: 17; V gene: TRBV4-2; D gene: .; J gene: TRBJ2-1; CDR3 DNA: TGTGCCAGCAGCCAAGAGGGAACAGGGTTGGGCTACAATGAGCAGTTCTTC; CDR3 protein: CASSQEGTGLGYNEQFF
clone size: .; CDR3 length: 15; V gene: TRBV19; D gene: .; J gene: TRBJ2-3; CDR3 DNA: TGTGCCAGTAGTTCGGCACTTTCCGGCACAGATACGCAGTATTTT; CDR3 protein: CASSSALSGTDTQYF
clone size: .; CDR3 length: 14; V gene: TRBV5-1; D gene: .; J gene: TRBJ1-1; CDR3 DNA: TGCGCCAGCAGCTCTGGGACGGCTAACACTGAAGCTTTCTTT; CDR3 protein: CASSSGTANTEAFF
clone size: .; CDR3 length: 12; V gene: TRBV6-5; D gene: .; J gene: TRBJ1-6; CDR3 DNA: TGTGCCAGCAGTTACAGGAGTTCACCCCTCCACTTT; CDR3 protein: CASSYRSSPLHF
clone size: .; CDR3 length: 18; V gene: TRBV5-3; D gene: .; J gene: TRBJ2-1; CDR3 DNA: TGTGCCAGAAGCTCCGCCGGTGTCTGGCCGCGAGCCCACAATGAGCAGTTCTTC; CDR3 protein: CARSSAGVWPRAHNEQFF
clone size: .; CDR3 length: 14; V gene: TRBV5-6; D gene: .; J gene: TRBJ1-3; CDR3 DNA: TGTGCCAGCAGCTTGGCGGGGGGTGGAAACACCATATATTTT; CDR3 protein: CASSLAGGGNTIYF
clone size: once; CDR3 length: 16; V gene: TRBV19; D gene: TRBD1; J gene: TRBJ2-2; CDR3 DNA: TGTGCCAGTAGTAGCCGACAGGGGTCGTACACCGGGGAGCTGTTTTTT; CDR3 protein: CASSSRQGSYTGELFF
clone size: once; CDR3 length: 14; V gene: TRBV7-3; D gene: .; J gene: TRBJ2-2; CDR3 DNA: TGTGCCAGCAGCCCGACAGGTCTTCCCGGGGAGCTGTTTTTT; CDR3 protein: CASSPTGLPGELFF
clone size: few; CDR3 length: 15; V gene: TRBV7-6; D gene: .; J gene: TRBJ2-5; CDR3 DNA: TGTGCCAGCAGCTTAGGACAGGTGTACCAAGAGACCCAGTACTTC; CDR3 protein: CASSLGQVYQETQYF
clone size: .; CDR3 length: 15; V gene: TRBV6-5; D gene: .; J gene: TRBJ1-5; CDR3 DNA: TGTGCCAGCAGCTCTTCCTTCCGGGGAAATCAGCCCCAGCATTTT; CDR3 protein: CASSSSFRGNQPQHF
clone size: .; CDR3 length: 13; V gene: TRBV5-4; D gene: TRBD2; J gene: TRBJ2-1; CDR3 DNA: TGTGCCAGCAGCTTAAGCGGGAGTTATGAGCAGTTCTTC; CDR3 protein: CASSLSGSYEQFF
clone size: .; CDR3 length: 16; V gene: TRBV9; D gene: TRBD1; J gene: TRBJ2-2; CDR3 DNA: TGTGCCAGCAGCGTAGCTGCAGGGGGTTACACCGGGGAGCTGTTTTTT; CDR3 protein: CASSVAAGGYTGELFF
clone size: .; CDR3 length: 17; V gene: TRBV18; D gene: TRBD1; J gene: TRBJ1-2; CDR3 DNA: TGTGCCAGCTCACCGGTCTCACCGGGACAGGGAAACGGTGGCTACACCTTC; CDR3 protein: CASSPVSPGQGNGGYTF
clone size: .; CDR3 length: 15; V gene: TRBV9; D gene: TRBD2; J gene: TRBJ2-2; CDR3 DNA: TGTGCCAGCAGCAGGGGACTAGCGGGAGCCGGGGAGCTGTTTTTT; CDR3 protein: CASSRGLAGAGELFF
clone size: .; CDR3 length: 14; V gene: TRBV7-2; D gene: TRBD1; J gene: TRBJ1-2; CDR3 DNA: TGTGCCAGCAGCAGTTGGACAGGGACCTATGGCTACACCTTC; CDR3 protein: CASSSWTGTYGYTF
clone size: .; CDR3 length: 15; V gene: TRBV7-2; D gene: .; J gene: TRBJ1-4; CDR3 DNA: TGTGCCAGCAGCAAAGACAGGAGGGGGGTGGAAAAACTGTTTTTT; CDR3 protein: CASSKDRRGVEKLFF
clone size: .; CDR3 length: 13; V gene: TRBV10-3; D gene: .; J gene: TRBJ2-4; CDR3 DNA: TGTGCCATCACAGGGGCTGAAGGAGGCATTCAGTACTTC; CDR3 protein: CAITGAEGGIQYF
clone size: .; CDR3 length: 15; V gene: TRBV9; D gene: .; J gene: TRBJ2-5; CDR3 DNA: TGTGCCAGCAGCCCAAGGAGTCCGACGGGGGAGACCCAGTACTTC; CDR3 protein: CASSPRSPTGETQYF
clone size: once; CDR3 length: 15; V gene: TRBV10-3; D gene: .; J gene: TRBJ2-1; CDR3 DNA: TGTGCCATCAGTGAGTCACAGGGAGTCTGGAATGAGCAGTTCTTC; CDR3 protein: CAISESQGVWNEQFF
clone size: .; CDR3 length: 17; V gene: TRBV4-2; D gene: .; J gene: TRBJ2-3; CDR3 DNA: TGTGCCAGCAGCCAAGTAGGACTGAGTAGGGGCACAGATACGCAGTATTTT; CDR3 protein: CASSQVGLSRGTDTQYF
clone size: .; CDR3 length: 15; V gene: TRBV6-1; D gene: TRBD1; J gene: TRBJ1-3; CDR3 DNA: TGTGCCAGCAGTGAGGACAGGAGAACTGGAAACACCATATATTTT; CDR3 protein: CASSEDRRTGNTIYF
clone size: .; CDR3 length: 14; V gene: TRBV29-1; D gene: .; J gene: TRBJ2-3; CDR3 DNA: TGCAGCGTTCGGGGACTGCTAAGCACAGATACGCAGTATTTT; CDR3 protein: CSVRGLLSTDTQYF
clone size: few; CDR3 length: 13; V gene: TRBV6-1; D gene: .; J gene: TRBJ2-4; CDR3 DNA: TGTGCCAGCAGTGATCTCGCCCACAGGGATGAGTACTTC; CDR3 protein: CASSDLAHRDEYF
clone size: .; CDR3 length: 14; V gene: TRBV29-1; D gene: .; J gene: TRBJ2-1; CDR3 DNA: TGCAGCGTTGAAGGGCCGTTGGGGGCGGGTGAGCAGTTCTTC; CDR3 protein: CSVEGPLGAGEQFF
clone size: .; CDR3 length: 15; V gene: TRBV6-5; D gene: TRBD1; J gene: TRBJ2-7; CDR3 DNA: TGTGCCAGCAGTTCTCCGGGACAGGTCCTCTACGAGCAGTACTTC; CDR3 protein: CASSSPGQVLYEQYF
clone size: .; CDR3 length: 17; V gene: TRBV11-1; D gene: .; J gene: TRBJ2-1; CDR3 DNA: TGTGCCAGCAGCTTAGCAGGCTGGGCGGGTAGCTACAATGAGCAGTTCTTC; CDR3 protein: CASSLAGWAGSYNEQFF
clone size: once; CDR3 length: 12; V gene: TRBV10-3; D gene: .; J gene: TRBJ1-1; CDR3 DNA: TGTGCCATCGGTCTTGGTAGGGCTGAAGCTTTCTTT; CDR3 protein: CAIGLGRAEAFF
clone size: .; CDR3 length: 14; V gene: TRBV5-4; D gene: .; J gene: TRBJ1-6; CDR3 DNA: TGTGCCAGCAGCTCCGAAGGCGGACCCAAACCCCTCCACTTT; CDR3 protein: CASSSEGGPKPLHF
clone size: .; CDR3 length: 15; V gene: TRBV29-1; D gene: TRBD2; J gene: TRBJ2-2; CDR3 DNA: TGCAGCGTTGCAGTAGGCAGGAGCGGGGCCGGGGAGCTGTTTTTT; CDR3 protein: CSVAVGRSGAGELFF